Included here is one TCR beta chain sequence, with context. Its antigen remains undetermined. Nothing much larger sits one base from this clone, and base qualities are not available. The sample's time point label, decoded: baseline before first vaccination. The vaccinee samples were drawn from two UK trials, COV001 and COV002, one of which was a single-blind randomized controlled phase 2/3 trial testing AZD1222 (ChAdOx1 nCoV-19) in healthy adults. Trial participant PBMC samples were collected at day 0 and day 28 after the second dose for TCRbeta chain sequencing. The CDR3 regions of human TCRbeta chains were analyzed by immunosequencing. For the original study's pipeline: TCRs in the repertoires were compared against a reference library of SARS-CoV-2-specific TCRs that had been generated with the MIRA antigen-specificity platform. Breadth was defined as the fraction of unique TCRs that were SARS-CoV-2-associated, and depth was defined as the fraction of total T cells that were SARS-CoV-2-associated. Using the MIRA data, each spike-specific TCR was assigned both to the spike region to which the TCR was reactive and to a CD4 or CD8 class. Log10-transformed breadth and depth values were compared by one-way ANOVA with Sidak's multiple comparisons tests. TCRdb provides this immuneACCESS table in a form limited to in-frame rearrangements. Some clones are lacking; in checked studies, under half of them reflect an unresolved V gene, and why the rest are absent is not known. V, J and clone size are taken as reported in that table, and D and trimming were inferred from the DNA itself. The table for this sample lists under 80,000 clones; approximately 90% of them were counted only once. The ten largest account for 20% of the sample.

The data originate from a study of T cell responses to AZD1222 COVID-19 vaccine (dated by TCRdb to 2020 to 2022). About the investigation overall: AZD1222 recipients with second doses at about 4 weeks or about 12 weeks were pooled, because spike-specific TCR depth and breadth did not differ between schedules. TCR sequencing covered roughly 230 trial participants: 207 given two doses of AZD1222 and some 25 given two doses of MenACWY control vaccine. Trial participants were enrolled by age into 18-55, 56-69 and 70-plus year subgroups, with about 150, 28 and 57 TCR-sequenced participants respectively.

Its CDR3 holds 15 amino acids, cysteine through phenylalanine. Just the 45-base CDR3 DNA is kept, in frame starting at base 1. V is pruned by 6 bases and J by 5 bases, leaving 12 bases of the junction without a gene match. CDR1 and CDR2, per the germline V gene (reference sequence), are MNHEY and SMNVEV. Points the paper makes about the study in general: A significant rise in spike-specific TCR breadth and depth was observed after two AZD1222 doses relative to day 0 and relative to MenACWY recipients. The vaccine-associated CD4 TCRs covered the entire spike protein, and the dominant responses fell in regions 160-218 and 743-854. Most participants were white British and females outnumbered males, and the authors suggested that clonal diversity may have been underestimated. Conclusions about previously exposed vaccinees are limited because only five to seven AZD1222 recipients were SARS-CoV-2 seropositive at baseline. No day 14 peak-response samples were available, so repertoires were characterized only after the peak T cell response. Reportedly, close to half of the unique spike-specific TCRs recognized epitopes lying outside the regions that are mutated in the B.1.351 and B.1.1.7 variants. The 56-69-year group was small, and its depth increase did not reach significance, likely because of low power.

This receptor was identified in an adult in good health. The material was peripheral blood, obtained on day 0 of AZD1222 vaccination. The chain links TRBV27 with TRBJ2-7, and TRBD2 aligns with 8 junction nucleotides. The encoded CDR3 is CASSTPTSAIHEQYF. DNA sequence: TGTGCCAGCAGCACGCCGACTAGCGCCATCCACGAGCAGTACTTC.